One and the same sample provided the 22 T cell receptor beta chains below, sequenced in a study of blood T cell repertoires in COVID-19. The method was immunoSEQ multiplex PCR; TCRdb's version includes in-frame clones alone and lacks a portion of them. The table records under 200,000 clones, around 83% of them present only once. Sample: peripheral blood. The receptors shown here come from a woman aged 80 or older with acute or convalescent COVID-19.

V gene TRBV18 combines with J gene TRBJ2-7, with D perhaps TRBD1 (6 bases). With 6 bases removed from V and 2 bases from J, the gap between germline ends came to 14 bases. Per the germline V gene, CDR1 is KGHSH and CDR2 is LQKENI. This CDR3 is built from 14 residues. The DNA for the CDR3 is TGTGCCAGCTCTCTCAACAGGGCCGCCTACGAGCAGTACTTC. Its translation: CASSLNRAAYEQYF.

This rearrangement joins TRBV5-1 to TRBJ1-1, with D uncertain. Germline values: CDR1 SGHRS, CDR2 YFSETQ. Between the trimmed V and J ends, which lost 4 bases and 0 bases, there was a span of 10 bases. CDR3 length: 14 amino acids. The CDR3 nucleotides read TGCGCCAGCAGCCCTAGCCGGTTGAACACTGAAGCTTTCTTT. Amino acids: CASSPSRLNTEAFF.

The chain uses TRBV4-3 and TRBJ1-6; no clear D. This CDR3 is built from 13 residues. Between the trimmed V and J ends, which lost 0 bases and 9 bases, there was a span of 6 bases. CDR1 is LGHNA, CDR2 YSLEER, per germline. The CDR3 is CASSQDSGSPLHF. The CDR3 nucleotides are TGCGCCAGCAGCCAAGATTCCGGTTCACCCCTCCACTTT.

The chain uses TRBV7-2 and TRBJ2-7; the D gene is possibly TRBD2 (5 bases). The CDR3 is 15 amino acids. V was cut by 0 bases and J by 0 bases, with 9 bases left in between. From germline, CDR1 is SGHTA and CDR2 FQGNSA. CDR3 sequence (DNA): TGTGCCAGCAGCTTAGCGAACGGAGGCTCCTACGAGCAGTACTTC. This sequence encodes CASSLANGGSYEQYF. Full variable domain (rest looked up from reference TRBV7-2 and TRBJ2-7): GAGVSQSPSNKVTEKGKDVELRCDPISGHTALYWYRQSLGQGLEFLIYFQGNSAPDKSGLPSDRFSAERTGGSVSTLTIQRTQQEDSAVYLCASSLANGGSYEQYFGPGTRLTVT.

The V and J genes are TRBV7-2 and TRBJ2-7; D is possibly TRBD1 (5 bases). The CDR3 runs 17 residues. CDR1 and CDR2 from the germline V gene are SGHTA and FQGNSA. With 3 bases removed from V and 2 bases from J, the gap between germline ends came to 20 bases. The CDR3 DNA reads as TGTGCCAGCAGCTTTCAAGGTGGGGCGTCAGCTCCCTACGAGCAGTACTTC. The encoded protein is CASSFQGGASAPYEQYF.

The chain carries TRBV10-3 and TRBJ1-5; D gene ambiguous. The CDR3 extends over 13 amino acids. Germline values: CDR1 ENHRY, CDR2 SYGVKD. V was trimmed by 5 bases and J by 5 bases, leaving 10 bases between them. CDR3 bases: TGTGCCATCAGTCCGGCCGGGGATCAGCCCCAGCATTTT. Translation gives CAISPAGDQPQHF.

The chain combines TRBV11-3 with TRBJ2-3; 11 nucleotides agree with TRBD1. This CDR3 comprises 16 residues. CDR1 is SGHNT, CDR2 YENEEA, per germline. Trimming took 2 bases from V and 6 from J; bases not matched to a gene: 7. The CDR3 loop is CASSLNLGQGDDTQYF. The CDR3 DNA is TGTGCCAGCAGCTTAAATTTGGGACAGGGGGATGATACGCAGTATTTT.

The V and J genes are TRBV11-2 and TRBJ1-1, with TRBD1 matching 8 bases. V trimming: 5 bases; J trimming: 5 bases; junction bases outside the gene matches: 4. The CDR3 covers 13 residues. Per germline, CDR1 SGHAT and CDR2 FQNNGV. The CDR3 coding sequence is TGTGCCAGCAGCGCACAGGGGGGAACTGAAGCTTTCTTT. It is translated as CASSAQGGTEAFF.

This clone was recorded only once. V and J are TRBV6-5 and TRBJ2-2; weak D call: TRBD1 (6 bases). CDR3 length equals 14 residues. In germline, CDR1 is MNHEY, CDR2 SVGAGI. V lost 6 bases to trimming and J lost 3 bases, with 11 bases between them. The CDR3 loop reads CASRNPGDTGELFF. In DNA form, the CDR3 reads TGTGCCAGCAGGAATCCAGGGGACACCGGGGAGCTGTTTTTT.

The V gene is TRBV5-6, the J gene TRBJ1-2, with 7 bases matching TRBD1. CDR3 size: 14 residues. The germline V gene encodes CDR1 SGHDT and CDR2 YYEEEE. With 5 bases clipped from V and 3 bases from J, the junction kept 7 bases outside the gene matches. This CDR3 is CASSFLRGDYGYTF. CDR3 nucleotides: TGTGCCAGCAGTTTCCTCAGGGGGGACTATGGCTACACCTTC.

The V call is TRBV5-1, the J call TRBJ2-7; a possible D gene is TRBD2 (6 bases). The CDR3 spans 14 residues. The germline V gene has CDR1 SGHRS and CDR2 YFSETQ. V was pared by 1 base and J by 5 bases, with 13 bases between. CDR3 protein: CASSLLASGDEQYF. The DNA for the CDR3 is TGCGCCAGCAGCTTGCTTGCGTCGGGAGACGAGCAGTACTTC. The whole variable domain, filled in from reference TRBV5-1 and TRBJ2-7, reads KAGVTQTPRYLIKTRGQQVTLSCSPISGHRSVSWYQQTPGQGLQFLFEYFSETQRNKGNFPGRFSGRQFSNSRSEMNVSTLELGDSALYLCASSLLASGDEQYFGPGTRLTVT.

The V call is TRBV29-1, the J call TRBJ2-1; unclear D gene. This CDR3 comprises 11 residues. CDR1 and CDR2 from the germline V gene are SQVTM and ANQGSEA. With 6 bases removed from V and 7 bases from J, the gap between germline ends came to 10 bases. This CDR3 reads CSVVRVNEQFF. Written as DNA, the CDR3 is TGCAGCGTCGTTCGGGTGAATGAGCAGTTCTTC.

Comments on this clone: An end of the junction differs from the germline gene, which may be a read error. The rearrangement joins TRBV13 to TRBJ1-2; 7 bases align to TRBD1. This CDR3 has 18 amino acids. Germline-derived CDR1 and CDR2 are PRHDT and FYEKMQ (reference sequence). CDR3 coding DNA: TGTGCCAGCAGCTTAGGAGTCTTCTACGGGACAGCTAAGTATGGCTACACCTTC. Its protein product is CASSLGVFYGTAKYGYTF.

The CDR3 loop is CASSLLLAMRSTYEQYF. In DNA, the CDR3 is TGTGCCAGCAGTTTACTACTAGCCATGAGGTCTACCTACGAGCAGTACTTC. J is TRBJ2-7 and V is TRBV28, with D tentatively TRBD2 (6 bases). The CDR3 has 17 residues. V lost 2 bases and J lost 2, with 19 bases in between. CDR1 and CDR2 (germline): MDHEN, SYDVKM.

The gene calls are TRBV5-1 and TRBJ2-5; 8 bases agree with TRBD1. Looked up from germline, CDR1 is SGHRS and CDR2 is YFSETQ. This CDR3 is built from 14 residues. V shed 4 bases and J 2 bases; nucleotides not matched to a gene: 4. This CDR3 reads CASSTGGPQETQYF. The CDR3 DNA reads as TGCGCCAGCAGCACAGGGGGACCTCAAGAGACCCAGTACTTC.

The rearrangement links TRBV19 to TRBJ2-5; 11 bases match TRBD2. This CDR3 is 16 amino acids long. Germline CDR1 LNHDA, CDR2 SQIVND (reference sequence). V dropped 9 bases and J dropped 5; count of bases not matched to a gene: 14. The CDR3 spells CASSPLTSGSQETQYF. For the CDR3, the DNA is TGTGCCAGCAGTCCCCTAACTAGCGGGAGCCAGGAGACCCAGTACTTC.

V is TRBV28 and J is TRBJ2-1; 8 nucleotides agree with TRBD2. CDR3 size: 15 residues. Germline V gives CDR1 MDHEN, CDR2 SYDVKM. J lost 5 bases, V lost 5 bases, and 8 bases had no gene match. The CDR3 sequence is CASSIPAGAHNEQFF. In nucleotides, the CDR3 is TGTGCCAGCAGTATACCAGCGGGAGCACACAATGAGCAGTTCTTC.

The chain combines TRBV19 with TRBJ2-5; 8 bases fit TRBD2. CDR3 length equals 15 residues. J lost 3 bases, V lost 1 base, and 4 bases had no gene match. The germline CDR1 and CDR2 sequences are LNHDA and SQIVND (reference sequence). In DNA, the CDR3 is TGTGCCAGTAGTATAGTCGGGAGGGCCGAAGAGACCCAGTACTTC. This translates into CASSIVGRAEETQYF. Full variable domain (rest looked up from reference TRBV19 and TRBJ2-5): DGGITQSPKYLFRKEGQNVTLSCEQNLNHDAMYWYRQDPGQGLRLIYYSQIVNDFQKGDIAEGYSVSREKKESFPLTVTSAQKNPTAFYLCASSIVGRAEETQYFGPGTRLLVL.

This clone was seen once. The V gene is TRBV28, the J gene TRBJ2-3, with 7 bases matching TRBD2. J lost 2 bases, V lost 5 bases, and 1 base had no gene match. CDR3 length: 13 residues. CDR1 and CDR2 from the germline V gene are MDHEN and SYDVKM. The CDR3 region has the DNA TGTGCCAGCAGTAGCGGGACCACAGATACGCAGTATTTT. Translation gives CASSSGTTDTQYF.

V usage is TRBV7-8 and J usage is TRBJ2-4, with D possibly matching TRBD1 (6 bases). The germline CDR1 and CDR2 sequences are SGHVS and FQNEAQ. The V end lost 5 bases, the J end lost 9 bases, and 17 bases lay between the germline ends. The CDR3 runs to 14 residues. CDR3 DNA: TGTGCCAGCAGCCTACAGGGTAGGGTCAGCATTCAGTACTTC. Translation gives CASSLQGRVSIQYF. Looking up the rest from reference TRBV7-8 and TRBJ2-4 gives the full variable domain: GAGVSQSPRYKVAKRGQDVALRCDPISGHVSLFWYQQALGQGPEFLTYFQNEAQLDKSGLPSDRFFAERPEGSVSTLKIQRTQQEDSAVYLCASSLQGRVSIQYFGAGTRLSVL.

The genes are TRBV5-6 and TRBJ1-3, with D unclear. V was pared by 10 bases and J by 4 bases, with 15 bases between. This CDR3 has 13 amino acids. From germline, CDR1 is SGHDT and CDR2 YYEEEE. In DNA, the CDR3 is TGTGCCGCAGAGACATTCAGCGGAAACACCATATATTTT. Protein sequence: CAAETFSGNTIYF.

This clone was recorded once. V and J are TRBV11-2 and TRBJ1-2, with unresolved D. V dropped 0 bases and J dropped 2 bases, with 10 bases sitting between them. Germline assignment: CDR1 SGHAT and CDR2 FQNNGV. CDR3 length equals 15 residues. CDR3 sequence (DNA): TGTGCCAGCAGCTTAGATCGGGGAGTAAACTATGGCTACACCTTC. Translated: CASSLDRGVNYGYTF.